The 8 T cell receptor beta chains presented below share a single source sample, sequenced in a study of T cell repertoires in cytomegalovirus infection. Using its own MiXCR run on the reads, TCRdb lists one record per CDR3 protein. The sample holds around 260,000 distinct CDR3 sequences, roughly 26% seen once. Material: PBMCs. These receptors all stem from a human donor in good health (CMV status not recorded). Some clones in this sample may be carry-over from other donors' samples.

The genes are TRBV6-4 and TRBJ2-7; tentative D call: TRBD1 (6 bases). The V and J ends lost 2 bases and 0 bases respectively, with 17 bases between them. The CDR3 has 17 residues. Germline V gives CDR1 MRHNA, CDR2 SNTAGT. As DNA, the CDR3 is TGTGCCAGCAGTGACACAAGGGACACCAGGTTCTCCTACGAGCAGTACTTC. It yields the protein CASSDTRDTRFSYEQYF.

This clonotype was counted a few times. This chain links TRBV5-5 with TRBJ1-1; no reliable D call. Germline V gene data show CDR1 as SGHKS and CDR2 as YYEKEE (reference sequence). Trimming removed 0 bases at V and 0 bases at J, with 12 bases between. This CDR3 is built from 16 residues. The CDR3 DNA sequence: TGTGCCAGCAGCTTGGTCCCTCGCGGACTGAACACTGAAGCTTTCTTT. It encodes CASSLVPRGLNTEAFF.

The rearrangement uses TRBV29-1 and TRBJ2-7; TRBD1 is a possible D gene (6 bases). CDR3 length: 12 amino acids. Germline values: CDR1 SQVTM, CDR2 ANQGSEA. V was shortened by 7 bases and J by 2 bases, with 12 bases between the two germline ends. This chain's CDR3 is CSAWTDAYEQYF. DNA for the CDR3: TGCAGCGCCTGGACAGATGCCTACGAGCAGTACTTC.

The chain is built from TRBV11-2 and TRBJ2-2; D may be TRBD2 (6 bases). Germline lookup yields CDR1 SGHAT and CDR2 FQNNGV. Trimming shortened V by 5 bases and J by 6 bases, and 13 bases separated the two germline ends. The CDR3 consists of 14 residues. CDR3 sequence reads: CASSPRLVSGELFF. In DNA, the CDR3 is TGTGCCAGCAGCCCGCGACTAGTCTCCGGGGAGCTGTTTTTT.

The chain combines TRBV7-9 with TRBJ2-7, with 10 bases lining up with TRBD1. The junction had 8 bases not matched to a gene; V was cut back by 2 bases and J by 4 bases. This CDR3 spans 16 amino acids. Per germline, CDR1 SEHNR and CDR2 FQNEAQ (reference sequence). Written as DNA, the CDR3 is TGTGCCAGCAGCTTAATAACCGGACAGGGGGAATACGAGCAGTACTTC. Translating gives CASSLITGQGEYEQYF.

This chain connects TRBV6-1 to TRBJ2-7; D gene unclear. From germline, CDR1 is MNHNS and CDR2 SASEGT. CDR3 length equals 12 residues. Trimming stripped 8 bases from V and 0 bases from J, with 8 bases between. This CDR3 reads CASLGYSYEQYF. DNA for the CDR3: TGTGCCAGCCTGGGATACTCCTACGAGCAGTACTTC.

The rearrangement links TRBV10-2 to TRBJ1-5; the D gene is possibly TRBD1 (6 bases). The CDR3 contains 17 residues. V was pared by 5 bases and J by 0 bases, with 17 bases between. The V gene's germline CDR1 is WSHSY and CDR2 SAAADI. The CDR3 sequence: CASSLGGFGYSNQPQHF. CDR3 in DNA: TGCGCCAGCAGTCTCGGGGGCTTCGGGTATAGCAATCAGCCCCAGCATTTT.

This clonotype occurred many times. CDR3: CASSQGQTPETQYF. CDR3 nucleotides: TGCGCCAGCAGCCAAGGTCAGACCCCGGAGACCCAGTACTTC. The chain carries TRBV4-3 and TRBJ2-5, with no clear D. From germline, CDR1 is LGHNA and CDR2 YSLEER. The germline V and J ends were trimmed by 1 base and 5 bases, with 11 bases remaining between them. This CDR3 spans 14 amino acids.